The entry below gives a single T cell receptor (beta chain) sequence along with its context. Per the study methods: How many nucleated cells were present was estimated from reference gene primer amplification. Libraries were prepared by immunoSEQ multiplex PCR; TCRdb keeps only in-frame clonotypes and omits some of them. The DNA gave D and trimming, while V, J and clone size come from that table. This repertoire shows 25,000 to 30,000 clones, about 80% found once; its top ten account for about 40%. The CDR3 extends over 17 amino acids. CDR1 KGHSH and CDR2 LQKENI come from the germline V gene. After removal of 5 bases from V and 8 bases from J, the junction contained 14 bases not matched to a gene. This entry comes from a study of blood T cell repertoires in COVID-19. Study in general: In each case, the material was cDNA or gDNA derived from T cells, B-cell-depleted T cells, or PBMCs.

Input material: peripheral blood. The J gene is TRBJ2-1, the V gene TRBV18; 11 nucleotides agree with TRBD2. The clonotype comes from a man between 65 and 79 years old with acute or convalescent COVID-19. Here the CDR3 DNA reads TGTGCCAGCTCAGAGATCATCGGGACTAGCGGCTGGGATGAGCAGTTCTTC. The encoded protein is CASSEIIGTSGWDEQFF.